The clone carrying this T cell receptor (beta chain) has a count of ten or more. The antigen is undetermined. One end of the junction fails to match germline, which may point to a read error. The source of the sample is a study of T cells in Graves' hyperthyroidism and ophthalmopathy. Authors of the study amplified TCR beta CDR3 regions from RNA transcripts. With the HTBI primer set, the TCR CDR3 went through a first round of RT-PCR. TCRdb itself ran the multiplex PCR reads through MiXCR, one entry per CDR3 protein. The table lists a few hundred thousand distinct CDR3 sequences, under 25% of them singletons. Study results and limitations: Stable hyperthyroidism and ophthalmopathy were separated using 13 V-J signatures.

The CDR3 runs 17 residues. Germline V gives CDR1 SGHTA, CDR2 FQGTGA. The chain joins TRBV7-3 to TRBJ2-7, with 7 bases fitting TRBD2. Source material: blood. This TCR was recovered from a man younger than 35 with Graves' hyperthyroidism. CDR3 DNA: TGTGCCAGCAGTTTAATGGGGGAGGGTGATCCCCTAGAAGAGCAGTACTTC. Its protein product is CASSLMGEGDPLEEQYF.